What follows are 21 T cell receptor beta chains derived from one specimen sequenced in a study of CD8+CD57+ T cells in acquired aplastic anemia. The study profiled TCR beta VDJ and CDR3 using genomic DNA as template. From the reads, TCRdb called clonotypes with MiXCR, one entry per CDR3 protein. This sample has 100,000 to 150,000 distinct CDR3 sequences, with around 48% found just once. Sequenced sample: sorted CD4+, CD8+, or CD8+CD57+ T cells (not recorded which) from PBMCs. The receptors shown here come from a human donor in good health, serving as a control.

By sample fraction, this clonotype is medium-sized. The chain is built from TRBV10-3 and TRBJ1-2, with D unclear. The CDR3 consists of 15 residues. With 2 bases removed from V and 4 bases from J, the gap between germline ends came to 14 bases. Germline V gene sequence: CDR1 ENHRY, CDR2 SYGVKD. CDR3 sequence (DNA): TGTGCCATCAGTGAGCCGGAGGGAATTAGCTATGGCTACACCTTC. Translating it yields CAISEPEGISYGYTF.

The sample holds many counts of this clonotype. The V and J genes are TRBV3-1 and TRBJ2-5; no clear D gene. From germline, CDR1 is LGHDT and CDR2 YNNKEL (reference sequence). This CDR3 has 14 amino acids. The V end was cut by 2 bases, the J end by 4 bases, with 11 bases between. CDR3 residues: CASSQSQRRETQYF. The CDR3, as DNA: TGTGCCAGCAGCCAAAGCCAGCGTAGAGAGACCCAGTACTTC.

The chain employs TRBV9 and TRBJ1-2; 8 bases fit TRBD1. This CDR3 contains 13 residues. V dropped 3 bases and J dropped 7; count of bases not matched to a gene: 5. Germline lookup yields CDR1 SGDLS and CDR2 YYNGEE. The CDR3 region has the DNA TGTGCCAGCAGCGACGGACAGGGTGCTGGCTACACCTTC. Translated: CASSDGQGAGYTF.

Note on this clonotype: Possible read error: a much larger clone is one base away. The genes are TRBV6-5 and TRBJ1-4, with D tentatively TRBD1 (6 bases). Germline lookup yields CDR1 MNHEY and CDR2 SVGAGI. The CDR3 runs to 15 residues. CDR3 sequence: CASSYSGRGNEKLLF. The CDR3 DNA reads TGTGCCAGCAGTTACTCGGGCAGGGGAAATGAAAAACTGCTTTTT.

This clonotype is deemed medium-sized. CDR3 DNA: TGTGCCAGTAGTCAACAGGGGGGGGAAGAGCAGTACTTC. Translating it yields CASSQQGGEEQYF. The chain joins TRBV19 to TRBJ2-7; weak D call: TRBD1 (8 bases). Trimming took off 5 bases at V and 7 bases at J, with 15 bases between the two ends. The CDR3 totals 13 residues. Germline CDR1 and CDR2: LNHDA and SQIVND (reference sequence).

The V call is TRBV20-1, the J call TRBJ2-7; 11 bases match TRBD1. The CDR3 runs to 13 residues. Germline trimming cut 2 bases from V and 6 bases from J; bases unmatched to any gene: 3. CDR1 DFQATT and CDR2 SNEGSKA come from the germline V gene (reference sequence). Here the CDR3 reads CSARSGTGGEQYF. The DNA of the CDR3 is TGCAGTGCTAGATCCGGGACAGGGGGCGAGCAGTACTTC.

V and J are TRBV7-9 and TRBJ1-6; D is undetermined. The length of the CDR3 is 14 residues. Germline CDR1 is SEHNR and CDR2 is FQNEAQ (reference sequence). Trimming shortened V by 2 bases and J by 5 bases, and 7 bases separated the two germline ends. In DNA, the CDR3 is TGTGCCAGCAGCTTAAGCCCCGATAATTCACCCCTCCACTTT. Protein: CASSLSPDNSPLHF.

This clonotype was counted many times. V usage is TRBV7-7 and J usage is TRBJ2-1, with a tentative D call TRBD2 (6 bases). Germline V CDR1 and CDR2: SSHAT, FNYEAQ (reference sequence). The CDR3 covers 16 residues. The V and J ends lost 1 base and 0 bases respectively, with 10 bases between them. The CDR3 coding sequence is TGTGCCAGCAGCTTAGGGGCGGGGAGCTCCTACAATGAGCAGTTCTTC. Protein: CASSLGAGSSYNEQFF. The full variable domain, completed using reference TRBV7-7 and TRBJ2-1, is GAGVSQSPRYKVTKRGQDVTLRCDPISSHATLYWYQQALGQGPEFLTYFNYEAQPDKSGLPSDRFSAERPEGSISTLTIQRTEQRDSAMYRCASSLGAGSSYNEQFFGPGTRLTVL.

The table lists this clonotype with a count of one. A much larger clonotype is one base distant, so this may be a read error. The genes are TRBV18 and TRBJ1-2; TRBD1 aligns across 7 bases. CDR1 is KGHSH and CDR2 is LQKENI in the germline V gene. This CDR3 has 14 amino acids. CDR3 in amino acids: CASPPNRGRDGYTF. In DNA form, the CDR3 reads TGTGCCAGCCCACCTAACAGGGGACGGGATGGCTACACCTTC.

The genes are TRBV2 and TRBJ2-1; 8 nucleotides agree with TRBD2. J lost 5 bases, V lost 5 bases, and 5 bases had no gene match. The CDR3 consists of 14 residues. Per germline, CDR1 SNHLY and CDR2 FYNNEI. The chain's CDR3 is CASSYLAGDNEQFF. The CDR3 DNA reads TGTGCCAGCAGTTATCTAGCGGGTGACAATGAGCAGTTCTTC.

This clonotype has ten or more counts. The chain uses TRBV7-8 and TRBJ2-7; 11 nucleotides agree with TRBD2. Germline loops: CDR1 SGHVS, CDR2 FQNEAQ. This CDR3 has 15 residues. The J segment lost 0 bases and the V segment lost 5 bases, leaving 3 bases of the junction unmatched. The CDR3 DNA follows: TGTGCCAGCAGCCGAACTAGCGGGAGCTCCTACGAGCAGTACTTC. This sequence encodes CASSRTSGSSYEQYF.

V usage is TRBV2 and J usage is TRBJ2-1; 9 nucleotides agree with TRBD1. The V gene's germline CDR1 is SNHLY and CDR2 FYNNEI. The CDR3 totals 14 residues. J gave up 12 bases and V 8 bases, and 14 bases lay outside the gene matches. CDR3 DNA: TGTGCCAGCCTTAGGGGACAGGGTACAGATACGCAGTTCTTC. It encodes CASLRGQGTDTQFF.

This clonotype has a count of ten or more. The CDR3 nucleotides are TGTGCCAGCAGCACGCCCGGGACTGTACAAGAGACCCAGTACTTC. This gives the protein CASSTPGTVQETQYF. The gene calls are TRBV11-2 and TRBJ2-5; D possibly corresponds to TRBD2 (6 bases). The CDR3 is 15 amino acids. CDR1 and CDR2 from the germline V gene are SGHAT and FQNNGV. V lost 5 bases, J lost 2 bases, and 15 bases lay in between. Full variable domain (rest looked up from reference TRBV11-2 and TRBJ2-5): EAGVAQSPRYKIIEKRQSVAFWCNPISGHATLYWYQQILGQGPKLLIQFQNNGVVDDSQLPKDRFSAERLKGVDSTLKIQPAKLEDSAVYLCASSTPGTVQETQYFGPGTRLLVL.

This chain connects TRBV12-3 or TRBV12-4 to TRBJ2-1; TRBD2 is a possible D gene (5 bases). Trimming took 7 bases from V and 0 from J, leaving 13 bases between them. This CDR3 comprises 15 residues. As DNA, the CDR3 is TGTGCCAGCATCCGAGCGGCTAGCTCCTACAATGAGCAGTTCTTC. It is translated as CASIRAASSYNEQFF.

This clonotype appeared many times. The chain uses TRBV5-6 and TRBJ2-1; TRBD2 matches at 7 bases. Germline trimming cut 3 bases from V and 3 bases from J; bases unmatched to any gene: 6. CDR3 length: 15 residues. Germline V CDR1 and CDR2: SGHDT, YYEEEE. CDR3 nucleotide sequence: TGTGCCAGCAGCTCGATTACGGGGGGCTACAATGAGCAGTTCTTC. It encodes CASSSITGGYNEQFF.

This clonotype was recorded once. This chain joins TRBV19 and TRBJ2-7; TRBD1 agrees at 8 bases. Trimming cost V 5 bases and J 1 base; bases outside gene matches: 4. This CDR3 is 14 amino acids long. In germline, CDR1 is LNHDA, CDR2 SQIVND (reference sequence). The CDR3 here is CASSVGTGSYEQYF. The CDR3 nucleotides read TGTGCCAGTAGTGTCGGGACAGGTTCCTACGAGCAGTACTTC.

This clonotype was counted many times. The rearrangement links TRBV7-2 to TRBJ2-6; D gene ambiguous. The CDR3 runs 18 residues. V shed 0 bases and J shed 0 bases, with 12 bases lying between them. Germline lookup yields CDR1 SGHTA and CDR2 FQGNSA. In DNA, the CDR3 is TGTGCCAGCAGCTTAGCGAGTCGTTATTCCTCTGGGGCCAACGTCCTGACTTTC. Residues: CASSLASRYSSGANVLTF.

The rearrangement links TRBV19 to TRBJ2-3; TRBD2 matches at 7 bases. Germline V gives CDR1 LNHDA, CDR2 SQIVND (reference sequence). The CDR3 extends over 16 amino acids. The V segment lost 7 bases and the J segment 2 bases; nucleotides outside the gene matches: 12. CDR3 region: CASTPAGVRPTDTQYF. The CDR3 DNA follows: TGTGCCAGTACTCCGGCGGGGGTCAGACCCACAGATACGCAGTATTTT.

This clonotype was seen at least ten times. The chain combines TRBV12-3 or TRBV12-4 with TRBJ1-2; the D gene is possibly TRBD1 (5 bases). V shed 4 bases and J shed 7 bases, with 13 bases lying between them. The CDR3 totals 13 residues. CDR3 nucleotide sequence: TGTGCCAGCAGTTACGGGGCTCCAGGTGGCTACACCTTC. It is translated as CASSYGAPGGYTF.

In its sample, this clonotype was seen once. CDR3 loop: CATSRDLGSELYGYTF. Here the CDR3 DNA reads TGTGCCACCAGCAGAGATCTGGGCAGTGAACTCTATGGCTACACCTTC. The rearrangement links TRBV15 to TRBJ1-2, with D unresolved. The CDR3 totals 16 residues. Trimming removed 0 bases from V and 4 bases from J, with 15 bases in between. CDR1 and CDR2 (germline): LNHNV, YYDKDF (reference sequence).

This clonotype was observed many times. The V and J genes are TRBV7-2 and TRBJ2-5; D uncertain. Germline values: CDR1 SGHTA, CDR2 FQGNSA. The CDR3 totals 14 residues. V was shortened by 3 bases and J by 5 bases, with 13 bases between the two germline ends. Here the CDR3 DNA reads TGTGCCAGCAGCTTTCAAGGCGGTGAGGAGACCCAGTACTTC. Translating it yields CASSFQGGEETQYF.